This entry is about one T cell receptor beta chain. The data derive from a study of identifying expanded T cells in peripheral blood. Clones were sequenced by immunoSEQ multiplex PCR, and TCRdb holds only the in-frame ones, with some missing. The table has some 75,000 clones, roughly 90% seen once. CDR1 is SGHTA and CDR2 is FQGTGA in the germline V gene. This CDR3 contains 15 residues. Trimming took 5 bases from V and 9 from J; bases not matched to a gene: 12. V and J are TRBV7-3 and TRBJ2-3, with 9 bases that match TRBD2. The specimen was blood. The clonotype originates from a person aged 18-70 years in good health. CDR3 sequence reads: CASSRLAGSKETQYF. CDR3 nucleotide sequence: TGTGCCAGCAGCCGCCTAGCGGGGTCAAAGGAAACGCAGTATTTT. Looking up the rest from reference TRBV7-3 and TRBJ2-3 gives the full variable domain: GAGVSQTPSNKVTEKGKYVELRCDPISGHTALYWYRQSLGQGPEFLIYFQGTGAADDSGLPNDRFFAVRPEGSVSTLKIQRTERGDSAVYLCASSRLAGSKETQYFGPGTRLTVL.